Listed below are T cell receptor beta chains from one sample, sequenced in a study of blood T cell repertoires in COVID-19. Using immunoSEQ multiplex PCR, the repertoire was profiled, and TCRdb retains in-frame clones only, with some absent. The profile shows about 170,000 clones, more than 75% of them singletons. The sample was peripheral blood. These receptor sequences come from a young man with COVID-19, enrolled during active disease. Both conserved end residues are part of each CDR3. The order of the fields is clone size, J gene, V gene, CDR3 protein. For some rows the clone size is stated as once, few or many, or as a class when expanded; others skip it.

>-|TRBJ1-3|TRBV7-2
CASSLLLSGNTIYF
>-|TRBJ1-2|TRBV9
CASSVATAPFYGYTF
>once|TRBJ1-2|TRBV7-2
CASSLGFPQGAWGYTF
>-|TRBJ2-3|TRBV4-1
CASSQTGTTTTDTQYF
>-|TRBJ2-7|TRBV5-1
CASSLQGAAYEQYF
>-|TRBJ2-3|TRBV27
CASTAIQDLSTDTQYF
>-|TRBJ2-7|TRBV5-1
CASSFYFYSEQYF
>-|TRBJ2-7|TRBV19
CASRPRDRVREQYF
>-|TRBJ2-7|TRBV10-3
CAISEIKSGVYEQYF
>-|TRBJ2-1|TRBV28
CASSLGGNEQFF
>-|TRBJ1-2|TRBV9
CASSVVDSSHGYTF
>-|TRBJ2-7|TRBV5-6
CASSLAGALYEQYF
>-|TRBJ2-2|TRBV19
CASSTLGSANTGELFF
>-|TRBJ1-6|TRBV4-1
CASSLGQYRSPLHF
>-|TRBJ2-5|TRBV5-1
CASSLGSSGPPQETQYF
>-|TRBJ2-7|TRBV28
CASSGTYEQYF
>-|TRBJ1-5|TRBV27
CASSFRRGYGQPQHF
>-|TRBJ2-1|TRBV7-9
CASSSRRGGSYNEQFF
>-|TRBJ2-5|TRBV27
CASSPASGSKQTQYF
>-|TRBJ2-1|TRBV27
CASSSPGTIGWEQFF
>-|TRBJ2-5|TRBV7-9
CASSPTGWQETQYF
>-|TRBJ1-3|TRBV5-1
CASSWTGAGNTIYF
>-|TRBJ1-4|TRBV18
CASSPEQGPDEKLLF
>-|TRBJ2-3|TRBV5-1
CASSFAGRSTDTQYF
>-|TRBJ1-3|TRBV6-1
CASSGEGPNYSGNTIYF
>-|TRBJ1-2|TRBV10-1
CASSDRADYGYTF
>-|TRBJ2-3|TRBV9
CASSPRTGRGYADTQYF
>-|TRBJ2-7|TRBV30
CAWSPTGYDEQYF
>-|TRBJ2-3|TRBV6-4
CASSEGLAGDTQYF
>-|TRBJ1-2|TRBV28
CASSLWAQGAGYTF
>-|TRBJ1-5|TRBV5-1
CASSLGPGSRDQPQHF
>-|TRBJ2-7|TRBV7-3
CASSSPLASPSGDEQYF